This T cell receptor (beta chain) was found in a study of T cell responses to AZD1222 COVID-19 vaccine. On the study more broadly: Second-dose timings of about 4 or about 12 weeks were pooled. Whole-study findings and limits: Most donors were white British and more were female, and clonal diversity was possibly underestimated. When two AZD1222 doses had been given, Spike-specific TCR breadth and depth rose. None of the repertoires were sampled until the peak T cell response had passed.

As regards this clone: The target antigen is unknown.

Assay: immunoSEQ multiplex PCR; the TCRdb copy retains only in-frame clones and omits some. The table includes under 150,000 clones, about 92% detected once. The CDR3 spans 15 residues. CDR1 MNHEY and CDR2 SMNVEV come from the germline V gene (reference sequence). With V trimmed by 0 bases and J by 7 bases, 5 bases remained unmatched. The chain employs TRBV27 and TRBJ1-4; TRBD1 matches 7 bases. The TCR sequence derives from an adult in good health. The sample was peripheral blood, taken on day 0 of AZD1222 vaccination. CDR3: CASSLSPGGLEKLFF. The DNA for the CDR3 is TGTGCCAGCAGTTTATCCCCAGGGGGTCTTGAAAAACTGTTTTTT.